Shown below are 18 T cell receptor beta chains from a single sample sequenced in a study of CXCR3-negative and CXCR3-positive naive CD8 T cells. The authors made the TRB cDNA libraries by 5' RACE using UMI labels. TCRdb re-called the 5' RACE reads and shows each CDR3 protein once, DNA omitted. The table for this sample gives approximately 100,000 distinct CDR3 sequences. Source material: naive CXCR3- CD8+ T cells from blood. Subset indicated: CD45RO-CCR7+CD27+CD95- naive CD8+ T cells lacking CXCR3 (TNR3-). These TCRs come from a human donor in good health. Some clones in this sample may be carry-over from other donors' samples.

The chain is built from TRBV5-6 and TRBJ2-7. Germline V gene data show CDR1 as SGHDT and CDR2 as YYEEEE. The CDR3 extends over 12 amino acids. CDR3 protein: CASSANSYEQYF.

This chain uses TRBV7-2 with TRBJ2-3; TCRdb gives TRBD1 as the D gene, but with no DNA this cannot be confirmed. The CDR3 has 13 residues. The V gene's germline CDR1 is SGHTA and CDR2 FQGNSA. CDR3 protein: CASSLGGPDTQYF.

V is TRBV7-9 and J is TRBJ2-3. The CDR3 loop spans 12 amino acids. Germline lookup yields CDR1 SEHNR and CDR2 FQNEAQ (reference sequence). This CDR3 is CASVWLTDTQYF. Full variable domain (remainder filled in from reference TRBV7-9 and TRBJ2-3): DTGVSQNPRHKITKRGQNVTFRCDPISEHNRLYWYRQTLGQGPEFLTYFQNEAQLEKSRLLSDRFSAERPKGSFSTLEIQRTEQGDSAMYLCASVWLTDTQYFGPGTRLTVL.

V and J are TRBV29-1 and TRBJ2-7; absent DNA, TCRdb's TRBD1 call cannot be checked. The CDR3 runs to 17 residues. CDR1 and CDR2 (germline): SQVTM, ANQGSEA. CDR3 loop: CSAGVYRAGSGKYEQYF.

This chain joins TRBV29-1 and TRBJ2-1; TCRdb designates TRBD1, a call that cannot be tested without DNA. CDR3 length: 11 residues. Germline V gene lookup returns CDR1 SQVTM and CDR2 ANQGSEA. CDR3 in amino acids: CSVEWGAEQFF.

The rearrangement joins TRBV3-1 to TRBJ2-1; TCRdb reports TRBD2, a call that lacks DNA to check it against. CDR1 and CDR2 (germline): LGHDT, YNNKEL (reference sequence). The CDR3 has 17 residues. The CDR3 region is CASRGESSGSGYNEQFF.

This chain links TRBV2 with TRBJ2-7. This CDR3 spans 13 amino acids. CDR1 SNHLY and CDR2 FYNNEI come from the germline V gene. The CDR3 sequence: CASSDQVSYEQYF.

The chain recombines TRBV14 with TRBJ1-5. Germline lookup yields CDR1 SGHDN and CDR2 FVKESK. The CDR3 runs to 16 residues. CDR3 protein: CASSQDFEPVGQPQHF.

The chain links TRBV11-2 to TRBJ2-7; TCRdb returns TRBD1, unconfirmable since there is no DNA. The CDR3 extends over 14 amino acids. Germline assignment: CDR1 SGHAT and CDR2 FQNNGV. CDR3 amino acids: CASSYPGPAYEQYF.

CDR3 amino acids: CASKKGARNEKLFF. The genes are TRBV12-3 or TRBV12-4 and TRBJ1-4; TCRdb names TRBD1, which stays unverified in the absence of DNA. This CDR3 spans 14 amino acids.

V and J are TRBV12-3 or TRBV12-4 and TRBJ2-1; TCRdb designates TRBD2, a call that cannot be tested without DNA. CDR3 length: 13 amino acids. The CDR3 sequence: CASSFGGVNEQFF.

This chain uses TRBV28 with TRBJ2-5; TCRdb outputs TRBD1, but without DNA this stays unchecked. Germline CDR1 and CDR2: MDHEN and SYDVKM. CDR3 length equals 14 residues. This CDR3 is CASSRSGGEETQYF.

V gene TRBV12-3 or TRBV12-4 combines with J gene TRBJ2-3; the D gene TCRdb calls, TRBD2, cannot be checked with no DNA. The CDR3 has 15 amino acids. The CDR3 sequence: CASSSGGGSQDTQYF.

The CDR3 region is CASRKRDRGLIGELFF. The genes are TRBV28 and TRBJ2-2; TCRdb names TRBD1, which stays unverified in the absence of DNA. Germline V lookup: CDR1 MDHEN, CDR2 SYDVKM. The CDR3 is 16 residues long. Based on the CDR3 plus reference TRBV28 and TRBJ2-2, the full variable domain is DVKVTQSSRYLVKRTGEKVFLECVQDMDHENMFWYRQDPGLGLRLIYFSYDVKMKEKGDIPEGYSVSREKKERFSLILESASTNQTSMYLCASRKRDRGLIGELFFGEGSRLTVL.

The CDR3 reads CASTSSGTGQETQYF. The chain joins TRBV28 to TRBJ2-5; with no DNA, the TCRdb D assignment of TRBD1 cannot be verified. The germline V gene encodes CDR1 MDHEN and CDR2 SYDVKM. This CDR3 has 15 amino acids.

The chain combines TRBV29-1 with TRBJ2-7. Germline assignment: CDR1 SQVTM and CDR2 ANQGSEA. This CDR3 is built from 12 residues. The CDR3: CSVVGSGNEQYF.

The CDR3 sequence: CASSLDFNEQYF. This chain uses TRBV7-9 with TRBJ2-7. This CDR3 contains 12 residues. In germline, CDR1 is SEHNR, CDR2 FQNEAQ (reference sequence). Looking up the rest from reference TRBV7-9 and TRBJ2-7 gives the full variable domain: DTGVSQNPRHKITKRGQNVTFRCDPISEHNRLYWYRQTLGQGPEFLTYFQNEAQLEKSRLLSDRFSAERPKGSFSTLEIQRTEQGDSAMYLCASSLDFNEQYFGPGTRLTVT.

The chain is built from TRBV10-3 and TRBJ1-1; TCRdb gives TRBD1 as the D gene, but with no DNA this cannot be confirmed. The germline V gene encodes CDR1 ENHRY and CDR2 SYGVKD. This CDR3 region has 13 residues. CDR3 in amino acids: CAISSTENTEAFF.